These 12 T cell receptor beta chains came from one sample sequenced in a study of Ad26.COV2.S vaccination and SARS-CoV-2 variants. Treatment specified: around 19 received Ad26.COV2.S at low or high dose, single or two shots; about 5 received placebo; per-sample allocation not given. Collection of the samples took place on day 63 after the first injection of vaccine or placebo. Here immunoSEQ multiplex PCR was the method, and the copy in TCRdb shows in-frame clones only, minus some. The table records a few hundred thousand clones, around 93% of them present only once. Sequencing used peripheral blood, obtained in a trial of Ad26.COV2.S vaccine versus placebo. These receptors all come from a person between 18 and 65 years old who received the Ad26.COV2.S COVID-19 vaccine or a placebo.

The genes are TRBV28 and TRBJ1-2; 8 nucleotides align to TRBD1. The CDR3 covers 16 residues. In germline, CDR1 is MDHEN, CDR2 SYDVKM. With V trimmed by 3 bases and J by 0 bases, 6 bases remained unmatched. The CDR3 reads CASSLSGGRANYGYTF. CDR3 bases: TGTGCCAGCAGTTTGTCAGGGGGCCGGGCTAACTATGGCTACACCTTC.

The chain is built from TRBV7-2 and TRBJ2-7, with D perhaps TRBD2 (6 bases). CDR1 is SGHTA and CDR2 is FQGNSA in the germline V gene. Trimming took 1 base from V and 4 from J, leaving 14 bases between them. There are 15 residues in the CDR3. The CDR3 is CASSLGSGSWYEQYF. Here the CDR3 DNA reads TGTGCCAGCAGCTTAGGCAGCGGGTCGTGGTACGAGCAGTACTTC.

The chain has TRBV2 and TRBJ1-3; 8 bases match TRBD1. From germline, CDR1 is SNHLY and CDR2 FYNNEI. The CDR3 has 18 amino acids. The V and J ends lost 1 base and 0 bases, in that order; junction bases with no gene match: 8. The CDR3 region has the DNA TGTGCCAGCAGTGAAGTCCGGACAGGGCCCTTCTCTGGAAACACCATATATTTT. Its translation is CASSEVRTGPFSGNTIYF.

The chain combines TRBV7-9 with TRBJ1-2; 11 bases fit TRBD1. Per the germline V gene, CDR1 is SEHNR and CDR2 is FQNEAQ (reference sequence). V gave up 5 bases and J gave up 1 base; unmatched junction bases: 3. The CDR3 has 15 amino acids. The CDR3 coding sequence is TGTGCCAGCAGCAATGGGACAGGGGGTAACTATGGCTACACCTTC. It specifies CASSNGTGGNYGYTF.

DNA of the CDR3: TGTGCCAGTAGTAAGGGCGCGGTAAGGGAAAAACTGTTTTTT. It is translated as CASSKGAVREKLFF. The chain couples TRBV19 to TRBJ1-4; D gene ambiguous. Germline assignment: CDR1 LNHDA and CDR2 SQIVND (reference sequence). The CDR3 spans 14 residues. V was pared by 4 bases and J by 8 bases, with 14 bases between.

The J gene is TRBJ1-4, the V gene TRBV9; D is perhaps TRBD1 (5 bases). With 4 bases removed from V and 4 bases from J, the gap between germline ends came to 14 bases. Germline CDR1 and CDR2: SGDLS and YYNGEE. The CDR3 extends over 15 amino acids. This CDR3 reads CASSPQGRNNEKLFF. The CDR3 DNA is TGTGCCAGCAGCCCCCAGGGACGGAATAATGAAAAACTGTTTTTT.

The CDR3 region has the DNA TGCGCCAGCAGCTTGAGCGGGGATGCTTACGAGCAGTACTTC. This translates into CASSLSGDAYEQYF. The J gene is TRBJ2-7, the V gene TRBV5-1; 7 bases align to TRBD2. Germline loops: CDR1 SGHRS, CDR2 YFSETQ. CDR3 length: 14 residues. Trimming cost V 1 base and J 4 bases; bases outside gene matches: 5.

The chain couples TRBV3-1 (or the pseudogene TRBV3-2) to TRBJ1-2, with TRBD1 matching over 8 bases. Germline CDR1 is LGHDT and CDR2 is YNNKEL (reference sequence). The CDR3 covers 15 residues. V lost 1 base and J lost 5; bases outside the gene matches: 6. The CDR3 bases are TGTGCCAGCAGCCAAGCGGGACAGGAGATTTATGGCTACACCTTC. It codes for CASSQAGQEIYGYTF.

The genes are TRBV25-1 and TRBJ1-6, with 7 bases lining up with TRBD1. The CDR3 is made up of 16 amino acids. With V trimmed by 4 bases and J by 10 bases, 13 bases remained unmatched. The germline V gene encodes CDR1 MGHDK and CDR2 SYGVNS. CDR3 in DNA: TGTGCCAGCAGTGGAAGGGGGGTACAGGGGACCTCACCCCTCCACTTT. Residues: CASSGRGVQGTSPLHF.

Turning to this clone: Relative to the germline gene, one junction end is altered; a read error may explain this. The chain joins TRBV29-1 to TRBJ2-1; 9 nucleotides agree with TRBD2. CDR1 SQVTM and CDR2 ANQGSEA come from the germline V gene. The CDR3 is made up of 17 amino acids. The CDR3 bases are TGCAGCGTGGAAGGGGGTAGCGGGGGTGGGTCCTACAATGAGCAGTTCTTC. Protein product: CSVEGGSGGGSYNEQFF.

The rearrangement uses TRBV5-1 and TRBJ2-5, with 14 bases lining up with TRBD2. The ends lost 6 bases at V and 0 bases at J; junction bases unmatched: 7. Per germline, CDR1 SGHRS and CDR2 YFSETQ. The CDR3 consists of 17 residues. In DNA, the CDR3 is TGCGCCAGCAAGGCGACTAGCGGGGGGGCGTACCAAGAGACCCAGTACTTC. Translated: CASKATSGGAYQETQYF.

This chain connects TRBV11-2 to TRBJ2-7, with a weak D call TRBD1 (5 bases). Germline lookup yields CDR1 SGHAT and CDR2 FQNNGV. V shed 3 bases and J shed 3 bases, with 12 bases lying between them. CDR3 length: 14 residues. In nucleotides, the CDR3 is TGTGCCAGCAGCTTTTTTTGGGGCGACTACGAGCAGTACTTC. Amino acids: CASSFFWGDYEQYF.